The 32 T cell receptor beta chains below all came from one sample that was sequenced in a study of cytomegalovirus exposure and HLA in healthy donors. Clones were sequenced by immunoSEQ multiplex PCR, and TCRdb holds only the in-frame ones, with some missing. The top ten hold roughly 10% of the sample, which has 160,000 or so clones, roughly 80% seen once. The sequenced sample consisted of PBMCs. These receptors came from a man aged 25-45 years in good health and CMV-seropositive.

J is TRBJ1-1 and V is TRBV6-5; no clear D. This CDR3 has 12 residues. Germline values: CDR1 MNHEY, CDR2 SVGAGI. The V gene lost 5 bases and the J gene lost 1 base, with 5 bases spanning the gap. The CDR3 DNA follows: TGTGCCAGCAGTGTGAGGAACACTGAAGCTTTCTTT. Protein sequence: CASSVRNTEAFF.

This chain joins TRBV27 and TRBJ2-1, with a possible D match to TRBD2 (7 bases). The V end lost 8 bases, the J end lost 4 bases, and 21 bases lay between the germline ends. Looked up from germline, CDR1 is MNHEY and CDR2 is SMNVEV (reference sequence). The CDR3 sequence is 16 residues long. In nucleotides, the CDR3 is TGTGCCAGCGGGAGAGGGAGGGGGGGCCCTTACAATGAGCAGTTCTTC. It translates to CASGRGRGGPYNEQFF.

The gene calls are TRBV2 and TRBJ2-4; a possible D gene is TRBD2 (5 bases). V was cut by 6 bases and J by 0 bases, with 12 bases left in between. From germline, CDR1 is SNHLY and CDR2 FYNNEI. The length of the CDR3 is 15 residues. CDR3 in amino acids: CASRGSARAKNIQYF. For the CDR3, the DNA is TGTGCCAGCAGGGGTAGCGCGAGAGCCAAAAACATTCAGTACTTC.

The chain uses TRBV19 and TRBJ2-7; TRBD1 matches 10 bases. The V and J ends lost 5 bases and 7 bases, in that order; junction bases with no gene match: 8. Germline V gene lookup returns CDR1 LNHDA and CDR2 SQIVND (reference sequence). This CDR3 is built from 14 residues. CDR3: CASSVRQGAREQYF. The CDR3, as DNA: TGTGCCAGTAGTGTCAGACAGGGGGCGAGAGAGCAGTACTTC.

CDR3 residues: CATIRRDRGRGEKLFF. CDR3 sequence (DNA): TGTGCCACAATTCGCCGGGACAGGGGCCGAGGTGAAAAACTGTTTTTT. The chain links TRBV2 to TRBJ1-4; 10 bases are a match to TRBD1. V shed 10 bases and J 7 bases; nucleotides not matched to a gene: 15. Per the germline V gene, CDR1 is SNHLY and CDR2 is FYNNEI. The CDR3 is 16 residues long. The variable domain in full, with the rest retrieved from reference TRBV2 and TRBJ1-4, is EPEVTQTPSHQVTQMGQEVILRCVPISNHLYFYWYRQILGQKVEFLVSFYNNEISEKSEIFDDQFSVERPDGSNFTLKIRSTKLEDSAMYFCATIRRDRGRGEKLFFGSGTQLSVL.

This sequence joins TRBV7-9 and TRBJ2-1; TRBD2 aligns across 11 bases. The CDR3 runs to 15 residues. Looked up from germline, CDR1 is SEHNR and CDR2 is FQNEAQ (reference sequence). After removal of 4 bases from V and 5 bases from J, the junction contained 4 bases not matched to a gene. The CDR3 nucleotides read TGTGCCAGCAGCTCGATAGCGGGAGGGGACAATGAGCAGTTCTTC. Its protein product is CASSSIAGGDNEQFF.

This clone showed up just a few times. Here the CDR3 reads CASSYRRTGELFF. The CDR3 bases are TGTGCCAGTAGTTACAGACGCACCGGGGAGCTGTTTTTT. The chain has TRBV19 and TRBJ2-2; D unclear. CDR3 length: 13 residues. The V end lost 5 bases, the J end lost 4 bases, and 8 bases lay between the germline ends. Germline V lookup: CDR1 LNHDA, CDR2 SQIVND (reference sequence).

The rearrangement joins TRBV10-3 to TRBJ1-2; D perhaps matches TRBD1 (5 bases). This CDR3 has 13 residues. Germline V CDR1 and CDR2: ENHRY, SYGVKD. V was trimmed by 2 bases and J by 4 bases, leaving 8 bases between them. The CDR3 sequence: CAISEVGGYGYTF. In nucleotides, the CDR3 is TGTGCCATCAGTGAGGTCGGGGGCTATGGCTACACCTTC.

V gene TRBV27 combines with J gene TRBJ2-5; the match to TRBD2 covers 8 bases. CDR1 is MNHEY and CDR2 is SMNVEV in the germline V gene (reference sequence). V was pared by 4 bases and J by 4 bases, with 11 bases of the junction left unmatched. The CDR3 consists of 16 residues. The CDR3: CASSSNSGKVGETQYF. The CDR3 nucleotides read TGTGCCAGCAGTTCCAATAGCGGGAAGGTCGGAGAGACCCAGTACTTC.

The chain joins TRBV7-2 to TRBJ1-2, with a tentative D call TRBD1 (6 bases). The V end was cut by 1 base, the J end by 2 bases, with 11 bases between. This CDR3 contains 15 residues. From germline, CDR1 is SGHTA and CDR2 FQGNSA. The CDR3 loop is CASSLGSGVNYGYTF. CDR3 sequence (DNA): TGTGCCAGCAGCTTAGGATCAGGGGTCAACTATGGCTACACCTTC.

Concerning this clone: The junction departs from germline at one end; a sequencing error may be responsible. The V gene is TRBV10-3, the J gene TRBJ2-7; 13 bases fit TRBD2. Per the germline V gene, CDR1 is ENHRY and CDR2 is SYGVKD. CDR3 length equals 15 residues. The CDR3 coding sequence is TGTGCCATCAGTGAGTCCGGACTAGCGGGGGCCAGTGGGCACTTC. Protein product: CAISESGLAGASGHF.

The J gene is TRBJ2-5, the V gene TRBV10-3, with a tentative D call TRBD1 (5 bases). The length of the CDR3 is 14 residues. Germline lookup yields CDR1 ENHRY and CDR2 SYGVKD. V lost 2 bases to trimming and J lost 1 base, with 8 bases between them. Here the CDR3 reads CAISERQGQETQYF. The DNA of the CDR3 is TGTGCCATCAGTGAGCGCCAGGGCCAAGAGACCCAGTACTTC.

The chain has TRBV27 and TRBJ2-2; no definite D call. V shed 6 bases and J shed 0 bases, with 5 bases lying between them. Germline loops: CDR1 MNHEY, CDR2 SMNVEV (reference sequence). The CDR3 consists of 13 residues. For the CDR3, the DNA is TGTGCCAGCAGGACAACGAACACCGGGGAGCTGTTTTTT. Amino acids: CASRTTNTGELFF.

This chain links TRBV5-5 with TRBJ1-2, with unresolved D. Germline V lookup: CDR1 SGHKS, CDR2 YYEKEE (reference sequence). The CDR3 is 14 residues long. V was clipped by 1 base and J by 3 bases, with 10 bases between them. The CDR3 DNA reads TGTGCCAGCAGCTTGCCGAGGGCGGACTATGGCTACACCTTC. This translates into CASSLPRADYGYTF. The whole variable domain, remainder taken from reference TRBV5-5 and TRBJ1-2, is DAGVTQSPTHLIKTRGQQVTLRCSPISGHKSVSWYQQVLGQGPQFIFQYYEKEERGRGNFPDRFSARQFPNYSSELNVNALLLGDSALYLCASSLPRADYGYTFGSGTRLTVV.

The chain employs TRBV6-5 and TRBJ2-7; possibly TRBD1 for D (5 bases). V shed 0 bases and J shed 1 base, with 10 bases lying between them. This CDR3 spans 15 amino acids. Germline loops: CDR1 MNHEY, CDR2 SVGAGI. This CDR3 reads CASSYSYRMSYEQYF. CDR3 in DNA: TGTGCCAGCAGTTACTCGTACAGGATGTCCTACGAGCAGTACTTC.

This clone is large (0.1 to 1%). This chain connects TRBV7-9 to TRBJ2-3; D might be TRBD1 (7 bases). Between the trimmed V and J ends, which lost 3 bases and 6 bases, there was a span of 10 bases. CDR3 length equals 13 residues. The germline V gene encodes CDR1 SEHNR and CDR2 FQNEAQ (reference sequence). CDR3 region: CASSLTGRDTQYF. The CDR3, as DNA: TGTGCCAGCAGCTTGACAGGGAGGGATACGCAGTATTTT.

This clone appeared a single time. The chain couples TRBV10-2 to TRBJ1-5; possibly TRBD1 for D (5 bases). Germline V gene lookup returns CDR1 WSHSY and CDR2 SAAADI. Trimming left V 8 bases short and J 6 bases short, with 14 bases between. The CDR3 covers 13 residues. The CDR3 here is CASSTGQGQPQHF. CDR3 in DNA: TGCGCCAGCTCAACAGGCCAGGGTCAGCCCCAGCATTTT.

J is TRBJ1-5 and V is TRBV19, with D hard to call. V was clipped by 3 bases and J by 11 bases, with 11 bases between them. CDR1 is LNHDA and CDR2 is SQIVND in the germline V gene (reference sequence). The CDR3 extends over 12 amino acids. CDR3 loop: CASSMRASAQHF. CDR3 nucleotides: TGTGCCAGTAGTATGCGAGCGTCAGCCCAGCATTTT.

This clone was observed a handful of times. The rearrangement uses TRBV7-2 and TRBJ1-2; unclear D gene. The CDR3 is 12 residues long. Trimming took off 2 bases at V and 8 bases at J, with 9 bases between the two ends. CDR1 is SGHTA, CDR2 FQGNSA, per germline. CDR3 sequence: CASSLFSQGYTF. In DNA, the CDR3 is TGTGCCAGCAGCTTATTCTCTCAGGGCTACACCTTC.

The V gene is TRBV4-1, the J gene TRBJ2-7; TRBD2 matches 8 bases. V dropped 4 bases and J dropped 5; count of bases not matched to a gene: 10. The CDR3 contains 15 residues. CDR1 and CDR2 from the germline V gene are MGHRA and YSYEKL. CDR3 nucleotides: TGCGCCAGCAGCCGAAGCGGGAGCTTTGGAAACGAGCAGTACTTC. Its translation: CASSRSGSFGNEQYF.

V is TRBV18 and J is TRBJ1-2; unclear D gene. The CDR3 totals 15 residues. Germline lookup yields CDR1 KGHSH and CDR2 LQKENI. Trimming shortened V by 0 bases and J by 3 bases, and 11 bases separated the two germline ends. The DNA of the CDR3 is TGTGCCAGCTCACCACCAGCGTCGAAAGACTATGGCTACACCTTC. Its protein is CASSPPASKDYGYTF.

The genes are TRBV15 and TRBJ1-1, with D hard to call. This CDR3 is 16 amino acids long. The germline V and J ends were trimmed by 0 bases and 0 bases, with 11 bases remaining between them. The germline V gene has CDR1 LNHNV and CDR2 YYDKDF (reference sequence). The CDR3 nucleotides read TGTGCCACCAGCAGAGAGGGAGGAGACTTGAACACTGAAGCTTTCTTT. Its translation is CATSREGGDLNTEAFF.

This clone was seen once. The chain couples TRBV5-4 to TRBJ2-7; 7 bases match TRBD2. V dropped 10 bases and J dropped 0; count of bases not matched to a gene: 10. The CDR3 has 14 residues. Germline CDR1 is SGHNT and CDR2 is YYREEE (reference sequence). In DNA, the CDR3 is TGTGCCGGGAGCGGGGCAGGGTCCTCCTACGAGCAGTACTTC. It specifies CAGSGAGSSYEQYF.

The CDR3 loop is CASSSRLAGVETQYF. CDR3 sequence (DNA): TGTGCCAGCAGTTCCAGACTAGCGGGAGTGGAGACCCAGTACTTC. The chain joins TRBV28 to TRBJ2-5; 12 bases align to TRBD2. With 4 bases clipped from V and 5 bases from J, the junction kept 5 bases outside the gene matches. The germline gives CDR1 MDHEN, CDR2 SYDVKM. This CDR3 is built from 15 residues.

The chain recombines TRBV27 with TRBJ2-7, with 7 nucleotides matching TRBD1. V lost 3 bases to trimming and J lost 2 bases; unmatched junction nucleotides: 10. CDR1 MNHEY and CDR2 SMNVEV come from the germline V gene (reference sequence). The CDR3 loop spans 16 amino acids. The chain's CDR3 is CASSFISRDRAYEQYF. The CDR3 DNA sequence: TGTGCCAGCAGTTTCATCAGCCGGGACAGAGCCTACGAGCAGTACTTC.

The gene calls are TRBV28 and TRBJ1-2, with a tentative D call TRBD1 (5 bases). The CDR3 is 15 amino acids. Trimming stripped 5 bases from V and 4 bases from J, with 17 bases between. The V gene's germline CDR1 is MDHEN and CDR2 SYDVKM. The CDR3 nucleotides are TGTGCCAGCAGTGCTACCCCGACAGAGATCTATGGCTACACCTTC. Residues: CASSATPTEIYGYTF.

The V gene is TRBV19, the J gene TRBJ2-2; possibly TRBD2 for D (5 bases). CDR1 and CDR2 from the germline V gene are LNHDA and SQIVND (reference sequence). The germline V and J ends were trimmed by 4 bases and 1 base, with 13 bases remaining between them. The CDR3 is 16 residues long. The CDR3 sequence: CASSRVAGVNTGELFF. The CDR3 DNA follows: TGTGCCAGTAGTAGGGTTGCGGGCGTGAACACCGGGGAGCTGTTTTTT. The variable domain in full, completed from reference TRBV19 and TRBJ2-2, reads DGGITQSPKYLFRKEGQNVTLSCEQNLNHDAMYWYRQDPGQGLRLIYYSQIVNDFQKGDIAEGYSVSREKKESFPLTVTSAQKNPTAFYLCASSRVAGVNTGELFFGEGSRLTVL.

The chain combines TRBV7-2 with TRBJ2-1, with D possibly being TRBD1 (5 bases). The CDR3 spans 13 residues. Germline V CDR1 and CDR2: SGHTA, FQGNSA. Deletions cut 4 bases from V and 12 bases from J, with 16 bases between. CDR3 bases: TGTGCCAGCAGCTATAGGGGTACAGAAGGGCAGTTCTTC. This translates into CASSYRGTEGQFF.

The chain recombines TRBV2 with TRBJ2-5, with TRBD2 identical over 8 bases. V shed 5 bases and J 3 bases; nucleotides not matched to a gene: 8. The CDR3 sequence is 15 residues long. Germline V gene sequence: CDR1 SNHLY, CDR2 FYNNEI. The CDR3 nucleotides read TGTGCCAGCAGTACAAGAAGCGGGGGAAAAGAGACCCAGTACTTC. Amino acid sequence: CASSTRSGGKETQYF.

The table lists this clone with a few counts. The V gene is TRBV29-1, the J gene TRBJ2-7; D remains unclear. V lost 2 bases and J lost 4, with 9 bases in between. This CDR3 has 12 amino acids. Germline V gives CDR1 SQVTM, CDR2 ANQGSEA. Here the CDR3 DNA reads TGCAGCGTTGAAATATCGGGTTACGAGCAGTACTTC. Translation: CSVEISGYEQYF.

The J gene is TRBJ1-4, the V gene TRBV9; D might be TRBD1 (6 bases). CDR1 is SGDLS, CDR2 YYNGEE, per germline. The germline V and J ends were trimmed by 0 bases and 8 bases, with 11 bases remaining between them. The CDR3 runs to 14 residues. The CDR3 nucleotides are TGTGCCAGCAGCGTAGATGGGAGGGGGGAAAAACTGTTTTTT. The encoded protein is CASSVDGRGEKLFF.

The rearrangement joins TRBV13 to TRBJ2-2, with D unclear. CDR1 and CDR2 (germline): PRHDT, FYEKMQ (reference sequence). Trimming stripped 2 bases from V and 0 bases from J, with 7 bases between. This CDR3 is 15 amino acids long. In DNA form, the CDR3 reads TGTGCCAGCAGCTTACCAAACACGAACACCGGGGAGCTGTTTTTT. Its translation is CASSLPNTNTGELFF. The variable domain in full, with the rest retrieved from reference TRBV13 and TRBJ2-2, is AAGVIQSPRHLIKEKRETATLKCYPIPRHDTVYWYQQGPGQDPQFLISFYEKMQSDKGSIPDRFSAQQFSDYHSELNMSSLELGDSALYFCASSLPNTNTGELFFGEGSRLTVL.